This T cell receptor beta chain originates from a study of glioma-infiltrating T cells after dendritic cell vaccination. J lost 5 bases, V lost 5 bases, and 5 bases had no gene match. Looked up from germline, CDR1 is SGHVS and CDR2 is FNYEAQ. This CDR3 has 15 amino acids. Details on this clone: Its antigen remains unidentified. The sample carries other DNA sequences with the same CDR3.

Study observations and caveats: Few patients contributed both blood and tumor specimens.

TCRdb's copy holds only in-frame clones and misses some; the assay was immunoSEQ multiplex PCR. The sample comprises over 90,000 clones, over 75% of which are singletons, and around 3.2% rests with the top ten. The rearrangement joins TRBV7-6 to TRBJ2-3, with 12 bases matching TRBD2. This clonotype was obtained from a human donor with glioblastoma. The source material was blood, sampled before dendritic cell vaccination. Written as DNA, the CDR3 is TGTGCCAGCAGCCCGCTAGCGGGGGGGCTAGATACGCAGTATTTT. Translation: CASSPLAGGLDTQYF.